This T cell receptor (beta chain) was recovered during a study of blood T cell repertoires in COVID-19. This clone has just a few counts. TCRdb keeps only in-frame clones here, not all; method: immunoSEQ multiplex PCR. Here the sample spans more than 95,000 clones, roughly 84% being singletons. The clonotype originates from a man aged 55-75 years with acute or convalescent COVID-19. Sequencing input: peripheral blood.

The CDR3 DNA reads TGCGCCAGCAGTGATTCTTTAGGTGCTAGCGGGAGCTCCTACGAGCAGTACTTC. Encoded protein: CASSDSLGASGSSYEQYF. The chain links TRBV10-1 to TRBJ2-7, with TRBD2 identical over 10 bases. V shed 3 bases, J shed 0 bases, and the junction held 11 bases outside the gene matches. Germline loops: CDR1 WNHNN, CDR2 SYGVQD (reference sequence). The CDR3 spans 18 residues.